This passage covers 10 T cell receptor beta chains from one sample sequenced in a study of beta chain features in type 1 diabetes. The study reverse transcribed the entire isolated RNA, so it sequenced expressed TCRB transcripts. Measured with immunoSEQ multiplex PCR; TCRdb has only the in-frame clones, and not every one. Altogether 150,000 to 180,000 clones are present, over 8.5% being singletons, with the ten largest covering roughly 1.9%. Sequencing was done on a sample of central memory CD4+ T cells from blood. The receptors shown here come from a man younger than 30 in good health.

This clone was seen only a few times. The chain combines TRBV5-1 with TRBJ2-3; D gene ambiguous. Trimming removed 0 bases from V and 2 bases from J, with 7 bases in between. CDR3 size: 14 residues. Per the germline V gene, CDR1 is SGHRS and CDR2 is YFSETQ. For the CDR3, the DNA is TGCGCCAGCAGCTTGGACCTCTCCACAGATACGCAGTATTTT. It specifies CASSLDLSTDTQYF. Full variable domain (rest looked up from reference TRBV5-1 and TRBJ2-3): KAGVTQTPRYLIKTRGQQVTLSCSPISGHRSVSWYQQTPGQGLQFLFEYFSETQRNKGNFPGRFSGRQFSNSRSEMNVSTLELGDSALYLCASSLDLSTDTQYFGPGTRLTVL.

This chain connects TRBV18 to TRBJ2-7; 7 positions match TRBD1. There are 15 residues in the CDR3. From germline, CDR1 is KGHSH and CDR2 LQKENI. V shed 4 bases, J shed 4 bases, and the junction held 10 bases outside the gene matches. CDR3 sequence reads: CASSQTSGQTYEQYF. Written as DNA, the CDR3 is TGTGCCAGCTCACAAACCTCGGGACAGACGTACGAGCAGTACTTC.

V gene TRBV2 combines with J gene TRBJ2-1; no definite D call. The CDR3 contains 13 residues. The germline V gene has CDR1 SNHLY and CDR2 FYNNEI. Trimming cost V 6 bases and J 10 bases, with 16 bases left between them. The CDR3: CASRRIGEVEQFF. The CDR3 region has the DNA TGTGCCAGCAGGCGCATAGGAGAGGTCGAGCAGTTCTTC.

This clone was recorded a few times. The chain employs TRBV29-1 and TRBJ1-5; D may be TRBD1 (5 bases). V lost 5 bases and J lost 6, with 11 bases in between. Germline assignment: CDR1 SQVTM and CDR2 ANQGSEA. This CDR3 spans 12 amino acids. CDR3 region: CSVRGRGQPQHF. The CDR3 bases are TGCAGCGTTCGGGGGAGAGGTCAGCCCCAGCATTTT. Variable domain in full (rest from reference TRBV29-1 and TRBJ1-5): SAVISQKPSRDICQRGTSLTIQCQVDSQVTMMFWYRQQPGQSLTLIATANQGSEATYESGFVIDKFPISRPNLTFSTLTVSNMSPEDSSIYLCSVRGRGQPQHFGDGTRLSIL.

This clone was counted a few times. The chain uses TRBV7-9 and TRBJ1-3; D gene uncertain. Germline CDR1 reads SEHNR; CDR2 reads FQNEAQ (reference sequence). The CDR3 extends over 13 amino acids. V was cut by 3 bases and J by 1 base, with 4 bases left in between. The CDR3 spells CASSFGSGNTIYF. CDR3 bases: TGTGCCAGCAGCTTCGGATCTGGAAACACCATATATTTT.

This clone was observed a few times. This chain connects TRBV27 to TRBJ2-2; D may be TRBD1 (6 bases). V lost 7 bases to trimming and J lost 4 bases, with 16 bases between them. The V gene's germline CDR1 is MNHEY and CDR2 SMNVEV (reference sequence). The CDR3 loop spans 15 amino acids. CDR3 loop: CASNSQGMSTGELFF. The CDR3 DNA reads TGTGCCAGCAATTCCCAGGGGATGTCCACCGGGGAGCTGTTTTTT.

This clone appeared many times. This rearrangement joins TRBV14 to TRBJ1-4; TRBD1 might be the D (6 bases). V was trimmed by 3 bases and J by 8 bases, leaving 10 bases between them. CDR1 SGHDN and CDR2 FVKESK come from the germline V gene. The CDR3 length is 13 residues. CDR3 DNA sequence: TGTGCCAGCAGCCAGATAACAGGGGAAAAACTGTTTTTT. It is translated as CASSQITGEKLFF.

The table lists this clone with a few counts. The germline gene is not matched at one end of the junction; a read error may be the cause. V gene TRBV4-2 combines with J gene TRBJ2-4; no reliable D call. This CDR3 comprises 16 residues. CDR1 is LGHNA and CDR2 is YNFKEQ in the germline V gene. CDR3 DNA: TGTGCCAGCAGCCAAGAAAAGGGTCTCGCCAGAAACATTCAGTACTTC. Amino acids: CASSQEKGLARNIQYF.

CDR3 sequence reads: CASSRMLRNTGELFF. DNA of the CDR3: TGTGCCAGCAGCCGGATGCTTAGAAACACCGGGGAGCTGTTTTTT. V and J are TRBV11-1 and TRBJ2-2; the D is unclear. This CDR3 contains 15 residues. Deletions cut 5 bases from V and 2 bases from J, with 12 bases between. CDR1 is SGHAT, CDR2 FQDESV, per germline (reference sequence).

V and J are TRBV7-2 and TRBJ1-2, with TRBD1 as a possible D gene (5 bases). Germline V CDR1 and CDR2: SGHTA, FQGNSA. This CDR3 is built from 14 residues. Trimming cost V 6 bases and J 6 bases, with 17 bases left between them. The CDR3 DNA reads TGTGCCAGCAGTCGGGCAGGGCCCGTGGATGGCTACACCTTC. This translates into CASSRAGPVDGYTF. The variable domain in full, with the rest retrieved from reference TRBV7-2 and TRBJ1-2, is GAGVSQSPSNKVTEKGKDVELRCDPISGHTALYWYRQSLGQGLEFLIYFQGNSAPDKSGLPSDRFSAERTGGSVSTLTIQRTQQEDSAVYLCASSRAGPVDGYTFGSGTRLTVV.